One sample yielded the 27 T cell receptor beta chains listed below, sequenced in a study of T cells after yellow fever vaccination. TCRdb analysed the 5' RACE reads with MiXCR anew, one entry per CDR3 protein. The sample includes tens of thousands of distinct CDR3 sequences, 3.4% of them seen just once. The source was PBMCs, either bulk or a sorted T-cell subset (CD4+, CD8+, memory, or dextramer-sorted; not recorded which), collected about 41 days after the first yellow fever vaccination. All receptors come from a man younger than 35 who received the YFV17D yellow fever vaccine.

This clonotype was counted many times. The V gene is TRBV5-6, the J gene TRBJ2-5, with D perhaps assigned TRBD1 or TRBD2 (5 bases each). The germline V and J ends were trimmed by 3 bases and 4 bases, with 13 bases remaining between them. Germline V gene lookup returns CDR1 SGHDT and CDR2 YYEEEE. This CDR3 contains 14 residues. The CDR3 nucleotides are TGTGCCAGCAGCTCCGGGGCTGGGGGAGAGACCCAGTACTTC. It is translated as CASSSGAGGETQYF.

This clonotype was observed at least ten times. This chain uses TRBV4-3 with TRBJ2-1; the match to TRBD2 covers 9 bases. This CDR3 is built from 16 residues. V dropped 2 bases and J dropped 4; count of bases not matched to a gene: 6. CDR1 is LGHNA and CDR2 is YSLEER in the germline V gene. CDR3 coding DNA: TGCGCCAGCAGCCAACCGATGGCGGGGGGGTACAATGAGCAGTTCTTC. It yields the protein CASSQPMAGGYNEQFF.

This clonotype was seen at least ten times. The chain is built from TRBV20-1 and TRBJ2-7; 9 nucleotides agree with TRBD1. V lost 5 bases, J lost 4 bases, and 6 bases stayed unmatched. The germline V gene has CDR1 DFQATT and CDR2 SNEGSKA (reference sequence). The CDR3 length is 13 residues. CDR3 nucleotide sequence: TGCAGTGCTGTTGACAGGGGGGGGTACGAGCAGTACGTC. This encodes CSAVDRGGYEQYV.

This clonotype was found many times. Here the CDR3 reads CASSWGPRDEQYF. The CDR3 nucleotides are TGTGCCAGCAGCTGGGGGCCGAGGGACGAGCAGTACTTC. This sequence joins TRBV5-5 and TRBJ2-7; D might be TRBD1 (6 bases). The V end was cut by 3 bases, the J end by 5 bases, with 12 bases between. CDR3 length: 13 amino acids. The germline CDR1 and CDR2 sequences are SGHKS and YYEKEE (reference sequence).

This clonotype showed up many times. V is TRBV28 and J is TRBJ1-4; D unclear. The CDR3 has 15 residues. Germline V gene lookup returns CDR1 MDHEN and CDR2 SYDVKM. Trimming pared 5 bases from V and 6 bases from J, leaving 16 bases between. The chain's CDR3 is CASSLGSSGDEKLFF. Here the CDR3 DNA reads TGTGCCAGCAGTCTGGGGTCCTCTGGGGATGAAAAACTGTTTTTT.

This clonotype is labeled medium-sized. This chain connects TRBV18 to TRBJ2-7; D unresolved. Germline assignment: CDR1 KGHSH and CDR2 LQKENI. This CDR3 contains 12 residues. The ends were cut back, 5 bases at V and 3 bases at J, with 8 bases in the middle. CDR3 DNA sequence: TGTGCCAGCTCAACCTCAGGCTACGAGCAGTACTTC. This translates into CASSTSGYEQYF.

Comment on this clonotype: A much larger clonotype is one base distant, so this may be a read error. The chain links TRBV20-1 to TRBJ1-5; 9 bases are shared with TRBD1. The CDR3 is made up of 14 amino acids. V shed 3 bases and J 6 bases; nucleotides not matched to a gene: 6. The germline V gene has CDR1 DFQATT and CDR2 SNEGSKA (reference sequence). CDR3 nucleotides: TGCAGTGCTAGGGCCGGGACAGGGACTCAGCCCCAGCATTTT. It yields the protein CSARAGTGTQPQHF.

This clonotype was recorded many times. The V and J genes are TRBV5-1 and TRBJ1-2; 9 bases align to TRBD1. Germline assignment: CDR1 SGHRS and CDR2 YFSETQ. This CDR3 has 14 residues. With 1 base clipped from V and 5 bases from J, the junction kept 3 bases outside the gene matches. The CDR3 loop is CASSLSGQGYGYTF. The CDR3 DNA sequence: TGCGCCAGCAGCTTGTCGGGACAGGGTTATGGCTACACCTTC.

This clonotype qualifies as medium-sized. The chain couples TRBV5-1 to TRBJ2-6, with 7 positions matching TRBD1. V lost 4 bases, J lost 0 bases, and 10 bases stayed unmatched. Germline V gene sequence: CDR1 SGHRS, CDR2 YFSETQ. The CDR3 covers 18 residues. Written as DNA, the CDR3 is TGCGCCAGCAGCGAAGGGGACAGATCTTCCTCTGGGGCCAACGTCCTGACTTTC. Amino acid sequence: CASSEGDRSSSGANVLTF.

This clonotype occurred many times. The gene calls are TRBV12-3 or TRBV12-4 and TRBJ2-4; D gene uncertain. Trimming left V 5 bases short and J 2 bases short, with 19 bases between. This CDR3 comprises 17 residues. CDR3: CASSGLGAQSSKNIQYF. The CDR3 region has the DNA TGTGCCAGCAGTGGTCTAGGCGCGCAGAGCTCCAAAAACATTCAGTACTTC.

This clonotype was observed many times. The CDR3 loop reads CASSWSGGAYNEQFF. The DNA of the CDR3 is TGCGCCAGCAGCTGGAGCGGGGGGGCCTACAATGAGCAGTTCTTC. This sequence joins TRBV5-1 and TRBJ2-1; 10 bases map to TRBD2. Germline CDR1 is SGHRS and CDR2 is YFSETQ. V shed 3 bases, J shed 2 bases, and the junction held 2 bases outside the gene matches. The CDR3 loop spans 15 amino acids.

In this sample, this clonotype turned up many times. The chain links TRBV15 to TRBJ1-2; D remains unclear. Germline V lookup: CDR1 LNHNV, CDR2 YYDKDF (reference sequence). Trimming left V 5 bases short and J 7 bases short, with 20 bases between. CDR3 length: 15 residues. The chain's CDR3 is CATSGLATGTAGYTF. The DNA for the CDR3 is TGTGCCACCAGCGGCCTGGCGACGGGCACAGCTGGCTACACCTTC.

This clonotype was observed many times. V usage is TRBV27 and J usage is TRBJ1-2, with a possible D match to TRBD1 (5 bases). The germline V gene has CDR1 MNHEY and CDR2 SMNVEV (reference sequence). The length of the CDR3 is 14 residues. V lost 0 bases and J lost 4, with 9 bases in between. CDR3 DNA sequence: TGTGCCAGCAGTTTATCGGGGGAAAGCTATGGCTACACCTTC. It yields the protein CASSLSGESYGYTF.

This clonotype was counted ten times or more. V gene TRBV7-2 combines with J gene TRBJ1-3, with TRBD1 matching 7 bases. This CDR3 comprises 15 residues. The V segment lost 4 bases and the J segment 8 bases; nucleotides outside the gene matches: 11. CDR1 and CDR2 from the germline V gene are SGHTA and FQGNSA. The CDR3 reads CASSSPTGLVDTIYF. For the CDR3, the DNA is TGTGCCAGCAGCTCACCGACAGGGCTTGTGGACACCATATATTTT.

This clonotype showed up many times. This chain uses TRBV6-2 or TRBV6-3 with TRBJ1-5; a possible D gene is TRBD1 (5 bases). The CDR3 contains 16 residues. CDR1 is MNHEY, CDR2 SVGEGT, per germline. The V and J ends lost 5 bases and 1 base respectively, with 15 bases between them. The CDR3 DNA reads as TGTGCCAGCAGTCAGATACACGGGGCGAGCAATCAGCCCCAGCATTTT. This sequence encodes CASSQIHGASNQPQHF.

This clonotype was observed at least ten times. V is TRBV4-1 and J is TRBJ1-5; 10 positions match TRBD1. Germline lookup yields CDR1 MGHRA and CDR2 YSYEKL. Losses at the gene ends were 4 bases for V and 5 bases for J; bases not matched to a gene: 5. This CDR3 contains 15 residues. For the CDR3, the DNA is TGCGCCAGCAGCCCCCATGGGACAGGGGATCAGCCCCAGCATTTT. Its protein is CASSPHGTGDQPQHF.

This clonotype has ten or more counts. The V and J genes are TRBV7-8 and TRBJ2-1; a possible D gene is TRBD2 (5 bases). CDR1 and CDR2 from the germline V gene are SGHVS and FQNEAQ. V was clipped by 4 bases and J by 8 bases, with 9 bases between them. The CDR3 loop spans 12 amino acids. The CDR3 reads CASSWRADEQFF. The CDR3 DNA follows: TGTGCCAGCAGCTGGCGGGCAGATGAGCAGTTCTTC.

This clonotype was counted at least ten times. V usage is TRBV5-4 and J usage is TRBJ2-3, with 7 positions matching TRBD1. This CDR3 region has 15 residues. Per the germline V gene, CDR1 is SGHNT and CDR2 is YYREEE (reference sequence). V trimming: 0 bases; J trimming: 2 bases; junction bases outside the gene matches: 3. The DNA of the CDR3 is TGTGCCAGCAGCTTGGACAGGGGCCTCACAGATACGCAGTATTTT. This encodes CASSLDRGLTDTQYF.

Points on this clonotype: This clone may be a read error of a much larger clone one base away. CDR3 nucleotide sequence: TGTGCCAGTACCTCGACTAGCGTAGGCACAGATACGCAGTATTTT. Protein sequence: CASTSTSVGTDTQYF. This sequence joins TRBV19 and TRBJ2-3, with 8 bases fitting TRBD2. CDR1 is LNHDA and CDR2 is SQIVND in the germline V gene (reference sequence). The CDR3 length is 15 residues. The V segment lost 7 bases and the J segment 1 base; nucleotides outside the gene matches: 7.

This clonotype was picked up many times. The rearrangement joins TRBV11-2 to TRBJ2-5, with 11 bases fitting TRBD2. CDR1 and CDR2 from the germline V gene are SGHAT and FQNNGV. V lost 5 bases and J lost 1; bases outside the gene matches: 9. The CDR3 length is 17 residues. Written as DNA, the CDR3 is TGTGCCAGCAGCCCTCACCCCGGACTAGCGGGCCAAGAGACCCAGTACTTC. This codes for CASSPHPGLAGQETQYF.

There are many counts of this clonotype. CDR3 in DNA: TGTGCCAGCAGCTTTTTCTTGGGGGTCGAAGAAAAACTGTTTTTT. Translating gives CASSFFLGVEEKLFF. This chain uses TRBV5-6 with TRBJ1-4, with D possibly TRBD1 on 5 matching bases. This CDR3 comprises 15 residues. V gave up 2 bases and J gave up 8 bases, with 16 bases separating them. The germline V gene has CDR1 SGHDT and CDR2 YYEEEE.

This clonotype showed up many times. The gene calls are TRBV5-6 and TRBJ1-3; D possibly corresponds to TRBD1 (5 bases). The germline gives CDR1 SGHDT, CDR2 YYEEEE. The V and J ends lost 4 bases and 0 bases respectively, with 14 bases between them. This CDR3 contains 16 residues. The DNA of the CDR3 is TGTGCCAGCAGCGTTACGGGACCGACCTCTGGAAACACCATATATTTT. Encoded protein: CASSVTGPTSGNTIYF.

This clonotype was recorded many times. V and J are TRBV4-3 and TRBJ2-3; D is perhaps TRBD2 (5 bases). This CDR3 contains 16 residues. Germline V gene lookup returns CDR1 LGHNA and CDR2 YSLEER. Trimming took 0 bases from V and 0 from J, leaving 10 bases between them. CDR3 DNA sequence: TGCGCCAGCAGCCAAGACCGGCGGGCTAGCACAGATACGCAGTATTTT. It specifies CASSQDRRASTDTQYF.

This clonotype was observed at least ten times. The chain couples TRBV4-3 to TRBJ1-4, with unresolved D. Germline assignment: CDR1 LGHNA and CDR2 YSLEER. The CDR3 is made up of 14 amino acids. Trimming cost V 2 bases and J 6 bases, with 10 bases left between them. CDR3 protein: CASSQSFFDEKLFF. For the CDR3, the DNA is TGCGCCAGCAGCCAATCTTTCTTTGATGAAAAACTGTTTTTT.

At least ten counts were recorded for this clonotype. The chain has TRBV5-5 and TRBJ1-3; tentative D call: TRBD1 (6 bases). The CDR3 contains 16 residues. Germline V gene lookup returns CDR1 SGHKS and CDR2 YYEKEE (reference sequence). The ends were cut back, 2 bases at V and 0 bases at J, with 12 bases in the middle. The CDR3 nucleotides are TGTGCCAGCAGCTTAGGACAGACGAGCTCTGGAAACACCATATATTTT. Translated: CASSLGQTSSGNTIYF.

This clonotype came up many times. The V call is TRBV5-1, the J call TRBJ2-5; 9 positions agree with TRBD2. Germline CDR1 SGHRS, CDR2 YFSETQ. V lost 1 base, J lost 5 bases, and 9 bases stayed unmatched. The CDR3 has 16 amino acids. The CDR3 nucleotides are TGCGCCAGCAGCTTGACCCTAGCGGGGAGGTCGGAGACCCAGTACTTC. Amino acids: CASSLTLAGRSETQYF.

Many counts were recorded for this clonotype. This CDR3 is CASSTRTSPPGQYF. In DNA, the CDR3 is TGTGCCAGCAGCACCCGGACCTCACCACCCGGGCAGTACTTC. The V gene is TRBV21-1, the J gene TRBJ2-7; the D call TRBD1 from the table was never checked on the DNA. TRBV21-1 corresponds to a pseudogene. CDR3 length: 14 residues.